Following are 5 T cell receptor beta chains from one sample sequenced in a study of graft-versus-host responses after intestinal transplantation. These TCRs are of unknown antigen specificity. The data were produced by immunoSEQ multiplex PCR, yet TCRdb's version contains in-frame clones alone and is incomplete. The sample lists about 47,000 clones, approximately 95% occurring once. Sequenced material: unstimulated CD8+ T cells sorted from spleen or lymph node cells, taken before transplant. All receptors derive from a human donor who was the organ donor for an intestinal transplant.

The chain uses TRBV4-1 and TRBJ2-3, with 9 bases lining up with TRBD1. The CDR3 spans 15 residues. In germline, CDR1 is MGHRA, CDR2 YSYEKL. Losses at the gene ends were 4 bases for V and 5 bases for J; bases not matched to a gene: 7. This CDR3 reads CASSLGQGKGDTQYF. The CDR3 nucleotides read TGCGCCAGCAGCCTTGGACAGGGGAAAGGAGATACGCAGTATTTT.

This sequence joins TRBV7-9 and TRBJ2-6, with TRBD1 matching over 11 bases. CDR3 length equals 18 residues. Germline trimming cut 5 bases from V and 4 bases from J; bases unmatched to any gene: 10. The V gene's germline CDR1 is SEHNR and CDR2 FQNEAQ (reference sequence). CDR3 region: CASSTLDRGLAGANVLTF. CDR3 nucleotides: TGTGCCAGCAGCACTTTGGACAGGGGGCTGGCCGGGGCCAACGTCCTGACTTTC.

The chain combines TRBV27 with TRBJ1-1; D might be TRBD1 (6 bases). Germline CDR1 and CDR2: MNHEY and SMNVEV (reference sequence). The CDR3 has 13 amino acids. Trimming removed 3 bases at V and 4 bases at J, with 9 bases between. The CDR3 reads CASSFGGGTEAFF. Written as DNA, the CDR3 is TGTGCCAGCAGTTTCGGGGGCGGCACTGAAGCTTTCTTT.

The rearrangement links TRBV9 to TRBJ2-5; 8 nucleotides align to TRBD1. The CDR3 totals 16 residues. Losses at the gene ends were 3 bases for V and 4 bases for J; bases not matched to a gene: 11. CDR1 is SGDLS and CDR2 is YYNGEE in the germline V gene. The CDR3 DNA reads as TGTGCCAGCAGCGGAGGAGCAGGGGGCGAATCAGAGACCCAGTACTTC. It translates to CASSGGAGGESETQYF.

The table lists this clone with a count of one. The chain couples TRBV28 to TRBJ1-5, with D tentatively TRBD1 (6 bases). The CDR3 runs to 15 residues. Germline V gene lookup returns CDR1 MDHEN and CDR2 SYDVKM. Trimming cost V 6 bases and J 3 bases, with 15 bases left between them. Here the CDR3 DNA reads TGTGCCAGCAGCTCAGACAGGATCGTCAATCAGCCCCAGCATTTT. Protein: CASSSDRIVNQPQHF. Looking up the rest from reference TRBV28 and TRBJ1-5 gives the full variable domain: DVKVTQSSRYLVKRTGEKVFLECVQDMDHENMFWYRQDPGLGLRLIYFSYDVKMKEKGDIPEGYSVSREKKERFSLILESASTNQTSMYLCASSSDRIVNQPQHFGDGTRLSIL.